What follows are 7 T cell receptor beta chains derived from one specimen sequenced in a study of CD8 T cells in Susac syndrome. An amount of RNA that ranged from roughly 0.5 to 1 ug was reverse transcribed with random hexamers. TCRdb itself ran the immunoSEQ multiplex PCR reads through MiXCR, one entry per CDR3 protein. The sample has 84,000 or so distinct CDR3 sequences; approximately 96% are singletons. Material for sequencing was CD8+ T cells from PBMCs. The receptors come from a human donor with Susac syndrome.

The gene calls are TRBV3-1 and TRBJ2-1, with 9 bases identical to TRBD1. This CDR3 contains 16 residues. Germline CDR1 reads LGHDT; CDR2 reads YNNKEL (reference sequence). V was pared by 1 base and J by 8 bases, with 9 bases of the junction left unmatched. The CDR3 reads CASSQGLDRGLYEQFF. The CDR3 DNA sequence: TGTGCCAGCAGCCAAGGATTGGACAGGGGATTGTATGAGCAGTTCTTC.

The chain employs TRBV27 and TRBJ1-2; TRBD1 aligns across 9 bases. Looked up from germline, CDR1 is MNHEY and CDR2 is SMNVEV (reference sequence). The CDR3 is 15 residues long. With 6 bases clipped from V and 4 bases from J, the junction kept 9 bases outside the gene matches. CDR3 protein: CASRDTGGFVYGYTF. The CDR3 bases are TGTGCCAGCAGGGACACAGGGGGCTTCGTCTATGGCTACACCTTC.

The chain couples TRBV29-1 to TRBJ1-5; D is possibly TRBD1 (6 bases). CDR1 and CDR2 from the germline V gene are SQVTM and ANQGSEA. The CDR3 has 14 residues. The chain's CDR3 is CRPGVYHSNQPQHF. The CDR3 nucleotides read TGCAGACCAGGGGTTTATCATAGCAATCAGCCCCAGCATTTT.

This chain uses TRBV24-1 with TRBJ2-2; D unclear. The germline V and J ends were trimmed by 6 bases and 3 bases, with 13 bases remaining between them. The germline V gene encodes CDR1 KGHDR and CDR2 SFDVKD. The CDR3 length is 15 residues. CDR3 DNA: TGTGCCACCAGTTTCGGGTTCGAGGACACCGGGGAGCTGTTTTTT. Amino acid sequence: CATSFGFEDTGELFF.

The chain joins TRBV20-1 to TRBJ1-5; D is unresolved. Germline V gene lookup returns CDR1 DFQATT and CDR2 SNEGSKA (reference sequence). The CDR3 length is 12 residues. Trimming cost V 1 base and J 2 bases, with 3 bases left between them. The CDR3 spells CSARGGNQPQHF. Written as DNA, the CDR3 is TGCAGTGCTAGAGGGGGCAATCAGCCCCAGCATTTT.

The chain couples TRBV10-3 to TRBJ2-5; the match to TRBD2 covers 13 bases. From germline, CDR1 is ENHRY and CDR2 SYGVKD. Trimming at V came to 6 bases and at J to 5 bases, leaving 9 bases not matched to a gene. The CDR3 consists of 16 residues. This CDR3 reads CAIRGTSGKGSETQYF. In DNA form, the CDR3 reads TGTGCCATCAGGGGGACTAGCGGGAAAGGAAGTGAGACCCAGTACTTC.

The chain carries TRBV30 and TRBJ2-7; a weak D match, TRBD2 (5 bases). Trimming pared 0 bases from V and 0 bases from J, leaving 21 bases between. The CDR3 consists of 18 residues. Looked up from germline, CDR1 is GTSNPN and CDR2 is SVGIG (reference sequence). Here the CDR3 DNA reads TGTGCCTGGAGTGTACGGGATCGGGCTACCAAGAGCTCCTACGAGCAGTACTTC. Protein product: CAWSVRDRATKSSYEQYF. The full variable domain, its missing parts supplied by reference TRBV30 and TRBJ2-7, is SQTIHQWPATLVQPVGSPLSLECTVEGTSNPNLYWYRQAAGRGLQLLFYSVGIGQISSEVPQNLSASRPQDRQFILSSKKLLLSDSGFYLCAWSVRDRATKSSYEQYFGPGTRLTVT.